This passage covers 30 T cell receptor beta chains from one sample sequenced in a study of blood T cells in healthy people across ages (dated by TCRdb to the mid-2010s). The library was made by 5' RACE. Sequencer: Illumina HiSeq 2500. A second PCR of roughly 7 to 12 cycles was run with a J-beta primer mix and a sample-barcoded 5' primer. Through fastp at Q25 and MiXCR, TCRdb rebuilt clones from the public reads, retaining in-frame beta chains. Rows merge per CDR3 protein into single entries with the most common DNA and genes. In this sample the table shows hundreds of thousands of distinct CDR3 sequences, approximately 50% of which occur a single time. The biggest ten clones account for 30% to 45% of the sample. Sequencing was done on a sample of blood. The receptors were gathered from a man in his 60s in good health.

This clonotype was counted only a few times. The rearrangement joins TRBV14 to TRBJ2-5; weak D call: TRBD2 (6 bases). The J call may be mistaken, given a closer DNA end match to TRBJ2-7. Germline values: CDR1 SGHDN, CDR2 FVKESK. CDR3 length: 16 amino acids. The CDR3 nucleotides are TGTGCCAGCAGCCCCCCTCGCCGGGAGCGGCAAAACGAGCAGTACTTC. Its translation: CASSPPRRERQNEQYF.

V gene TRBV7-2 combines with J gene TRBJ2-7; 14 bases align to TRBD2. Germline values: CDR1 SGHTA, CDR2 FQGNSA. V lost 4 bases and J lost 3; bases outside the gene matches: 8. The CDR3 consists of 17 residues. The CDR3 DNA follows: TGTGCCAGCAGCTCTCGGACTAGCGGGGGGCCCCTCTACGAGCAGTACTTC. It encodes CASSSRTSGGPLYEQYF.

The chain is built from TRBV20-1 and TRBJ2-1; D gene uncertain. The CDR3 loop spans 16 amino acids. Germline CDR1 is DFQATT and CDR2 is SNEGSKA (reference sequence). Trimming pared 6 bases from V and 0 bases from J, leaving 18 bases between. CDR3 amino acids: CSAPKIPGLSYNEQFF. DNA for the CDR3: TGCAGTGCCCCCAAAATCCCGGGCCTCTCCTACAATGAGCAGTTCTTC.

This chain links TRBV21-1 with TRBJ2-7; the table's D call, TRBD1, was not checked against the DNA. TRBV21-1 is described as a pseudogene. The CDR3 is made up of 15 amino acids. The CDR3 nucleotides are TGTGCCAGCAGCAAAGGTGTCCCTCAGTCCTACGAGCAGTACTTC. Its translation is CASSKGVPQSYEQYF.

The chain links TRBV2 to TRBJ2-5; no definite D call. Germline lookup yields CDR1 SNHLY and CDR2 FYNNEI. V dropped 4 bases and J dropped 9 bases, with 9 bases sitting between them. This CDR3 region has 11 residues. CDR3 amino acids: CASSARSAQYF. The CDR3 DNA follows: TGTGCCAGCAGTGCCCGGTCAGCCCAGTACTTC. The full variable domain, in which reference TRBV2 and TRBJ2-5 provide the parts outside the CDR3, is EPEVTQTPSHQVTQMGQEVILRCVPISNHLYFYWYRQILGQKVEFLVSFYNNEISEKSEIFDDQFSVERPDGSNFTLKIRSTKLEDSAMYFCASSARSAQYFGPGTRLLVL.

The CDR3 sequence is CASKVSGGADTQYF. For the CDR3, the DNA is TGTGCCAGCAAGGTTAGCGGGGGGGCGGATACGCAGTATTTT. The chain uses TRBV2 and TRBJ2-3, with 11 positions matching TRBD2. After removal of 7 bases from V and 6 bases from J, the junction contained 6 bases not matched to a gene. Per the germline V gene, CDR1 is SNHLY and CDR2 is FYNNEI. CDR3 length: 14 amino acids.

The J gene is TRBJ2-1, the V gene TRBV24-1; TRBD1 agrees at 8 bases. J gave up 9 bases and V 6 bases, and 6 bases lay outside the gene matches. This CDR3 is 13 amino acids long. CDR1 and CDR2 from the germline V gene are KGHDR and SFDVKD. In nucleotides, the CDR3 is TGTGCCACCAGTCCGGACAGGGTGAGTGAGCAGTTCTTC. It codes for CATSPDRVSEQFF.

CDR3 coding DNA: TGTGCCAGCTCACCCCGAGGGGGGACAGGTATAGGGGCTTCGGAGCAGTACTTC. This codes for CASSPRGGTGIGASEQYF. The chain recombines TRBV18 with TRBJ2-5, with TRBD1 matching over 8 bases. Per germline, CDR1 KGHSH and CDR2 LQKENI. The CDR3 totals 18 residues. Germline trimming cut 3 bases from V and 11 bases from J; bases unmatched to any gene: 23. The whole variable domain, remainder taken from reference TRBV18 and TRBJ2-5, is NAGVMQNPRHLVRRRGQEARLRCSPMKGHSHVYWYRQLPEEGLKFMVYLQKENIIDESGMPKERFSAEFPKEGPSILRIQQVVRGDSAAYFCASSPRGGTGIGASEQYFGPGTRLLVL.

The count of this clonotype is one. The V and J genes are TRBV2 and TRBJ1-6; 9 bases fit TRBD1. CDR3 length: 15 residues. Trimming took 0 bases from V and 8 from J; bases not matched to a gene: 2. Germline V gives CDR1 SNHLY, CDR2 FYNNEI. The DNA of the CDR3 is TGTGCCAGCAGTGAAGCCGGGACAGGGTATTCACCCCTCCACTTT. It translates to CASSEAGTGYSPLHF.

The J gene is TRBJ1-2, the V gene TRBV29-1; D perhaps matches TRBD1 (5 bases). This CDR3 spans 14 amino acids. V dropped 0 bases and J dropped 3 bases, with 11 bases sitting between them. CDR1 is SQVTM and CDR2 is ANQGSEA in the germline V gene. The CDR3 coding sequence is TGCAGCGTTGAAGAGGGCAGGGTTGACTATGGCTACACCTTC. It yields the protein CSVEEGRVDYGYTF.

This clonotype has just a few counts. The chain couples TRBV29-1 to TRBJ2-5; 12 positions agree with TRBD1. With V trimmed by 5 bases and J by 6 bases, 7 bases remained unmatched. Germline values: CDR1 SQVTM, CDR2 ANQGSEA. This CDR3 region has 14 residues. The CDR3 is CSVPRGQGAKTQYF. The CDR3 DNA is TGCAGCGTTCCCCGGGGACAGGGGGCGAAGACCCAGTACTTC. Complete variable domain (other parts from reference TRBV29-1 and TRBJ2-5): SAVISQKPSRDICQRGTSLTIQCQVDSQVTMMFWYRQQPGQSLTLIATANQGSEATYESGFVIDKFPISRPNLTFSTLTVSNMSPEDSSIYLCSVPRGQGAKTQYFGPGTRLLVL.

The V and J genes are TRBV20-1 and TRBJ2-7; 10 bases fit TRBD1. CDR1 and CDR2 (germline): DFQATT, SNEGSKA (reference sequence). After removal of 4 bases from V and 1 base from J, the junction contained 4 bases not matched to a gene. The length of the CDR3 is 14 residues. The CDR3 nucleotides are TGCAGTGCTACGACGGGACAGGGGTCCTACGAGCAGTACTTC. It yields the protein CSATTGQGSYEQYF.

The chain has TRBV29-1 and TRBJ2-1; D possibly matches TRBD1 or TRBD2 (5 bases each). Germline loops: CDR1 SQVTM, CDR2 ANQGSEA. V dropped 7 bases and J dropped 0 bases, with 10 bases sitting between them. This CDR3 is built from 13 residues. The CDR3 loop reads CSAGTDSYNEQFF. DNA for the CDR3: TGCAGCGCCGGGACGGACTCCTACAATGAGCAGTTCTTC.

The chain couples TRBV29-1 to TRBJ2-1; weak D call: TRBD1 (5 bases). The CDR3 length is 14 residues. Germline-derived CDR1 and CDR2 are SQVTM and ANQGSEA. Between the trimmed V and J ends, which lost 2 bases and 6 bases, there was a span of 14 bases. Written as DNA, the CDR3 is TGCAGCGTTGAAAATCAGAGTGGGGCCAATGAGCAGTTCTTC. Translating gives CSVENQSGANEQFF.

The chain has TRBV24-1 and TRBJ2-1, with D perhaps matching TRBD2 (5 bases). This CDR3 comprises 13 residues. Trimming cost V 6 bases and J 5 bases, with 10 bases left between them. CDR1 is KGHDR and CDR2 is SFDVKD in the germline V gene. The CDR3, as DNA: TGTGCCACCAGTCGCGTGGGAGACAATGAGCAGTTCTTC. Translated: CATSRVGDNEQFF.

V and J are TRBV20-1 and TRBJ2-3; 7 bases fit TRBD1. The CDR3 spans 12 residues. From germline, CDR1 is DFQATT and CDR2 SNEGSKA (reference sequence). V lost 6 bases and J lost 9; bases outside the gene matches: 9. CDR3 residues: CSAKDDRVTQYF. CDR3 nucleotides: TGCAGTGCCAAAGACGACAGGGTCACGCAGTATTTT.

The V gene is TRBV20-1, the J gene TRBJ2-5, with 10 positions matching TRBD1. There are 15 residues in the CDR3. Germline values: CDR1 DFQATT, CDR2 SNEGSKA (reference sequence). Losses at the gene ends were 3 bases for V and 11 bases for J; bases not matched to a gene: 15. The CDR3 region is CSAREFGQGVNEQYF. CDR3 in DNA: TGCAGTGCTAGGGAGTTTGGACAGGGGGTGAATGAGCAGTACTTC.

The CDR3 protein is CAISGGQGYSEQYF. The CDR3 DNA reads TGTGCCATCAGTGGTGGGCAGGGGTATAGCGAGCAGTACTTC. The chain is built from TRBV10-3 and TRBJ2-5; D perhaps matches TRBD1 (6 bases). The last part of the DNA fits TRBJ2-7 better; the J call may be wrong. Looked up from germline, CDR1 is ENHRY and CDR2 is SYGVKD. CDR3 size: 14 residues.

The chain uses TRBV29-1 and TRBJ1-5; the D is unclear. CDR3 length: 13 amino acids. Trimming stripped 4 bases from V and 4 bases from J, with 11 bases between. Germline V CDR1 and CDR2: SQVTM, ANQGSEA. DNA for the CDR3: TGCAGCGTTGTGGCCGGCTTTAATCAGCCCCAGCATTTT. This translates into CSVVAGFNQPQHF. The full variable domain, in which reference TRBV29-1 and TRBJ1-5 provide the parts outside the CDR3, is SAVISQKPSRDICQRGTSLTIQCQVDSQVTMMFWYRQQPGQSLTLIATANQGSEATYESGFVIDKFPISRPNLTFSTLTVSNMSPEDSSIYLCSVVAGFNQPQHFGDGTRLSIL.

The V call is TRBV20-1, the J call TRBJ2-5; D perhaps matches TRBD1 (6 bases). The DNA end is more similar to TRBJ2-7, so the J call may be wrong. Germline CDR1 DFQATT, CDR2 SNEGSKA (reference sequence). The length of the CDR3 is 12 residues. CDR3 DNA sequence: TGCAGTGCGACCCGGGACATCTACGAGCAGTACTTC. It specifies CSATRDIYEQYF.

This clonotype was counted a few times. The V and J genes are TRBV2 and TRBJ2-7; the D gene is possibly TRBD2 (5 bases). This CDR3 is 14 amino acids long. Germline CDR1 is SNHLY and CDR2 is FYNNEI. The V and J ends lost 3 bases and 1 base respectively, with 10 bases between them. Here the CDR3 reads CASSDMDWSYEQYF. The CDR3 DNA is TGTGCCAGCAGTGATATGGACTGGTCCTACGAGCAGTACTTC.

This clonotype showed up just a few times. The chain employs TRBV3-1 and TRBJ1-1; 9 positions agree with TRBD1. Germline loops: CDR1 LGHDT, CDR2 YNNKEL (reference sequence). The CDR3 length is 13 residues. Trimming at V came to 5 bases and at J to 4 bases, leaving 2 bases not matched to a gene. The chain's CDR3 is CASSEGQGTEAFF. CDR3 nucleotide sequence: TGTGCCAGCAGCGAGGGACAGGGCACTGAAGCTTTCTTT.

This chain links TRBV29-1 with TRBJ2-1, with 12 bases lining up with TRBD2. This CDR3 has 15 amino acids. Germline V gives CDR1 SQVTM, CDR2 ANQGSEA. Germline trimming cut 1 base from V and 13 bases from J; bases unmatched to any gene: 11. This CDR3 reads CSVEGQASGRAFQFF. The CDR3 DNA reads TGCAGCGTTGAAGGGCAAGCTAGCGGGAGGGCATTTCAGTTCTTC.

This clonotype was counted a single time. V usage is TRBV20-1 and J usage is TRBJ1-6, with 8 nucleotides matching TRBD1. The germline V gene encodes CDR1 DFQATT and CDR2 SNEGSKA (reference sequence). Trimming took 6 bases from V and 6 from J; bases not matched to a gene: 4. The CDR3 contains 13 residues. CDR3 in amino acids: CSARQGTNSPLHF. CDR3 nucleotide sequence: TGCAGTGCCCGACAGGGGACTAATTCACCCCTCCACTTT.

The chain couples TRBV7-2 to TRBJ2-7; TRBD1 aligns across 9 bases. This CDR3 contains 13 residues. Germline V gene lookup returns CDR1 SGHTA and CDR2 FQGNSA. V shed 5 bases and J 10 bases; nucleotides not matched to a gene: 9. Here the CDR3 reads CASSPRDRDQQYF. CDR3 DNA sequence: TGTGCCAGCAGCCCCAGGGACAGGGACCAACAGTACTTC. The variable domain in full, with the rest retrieved from reference TRBV7-2 and TRBJ2-7, is GAGVSQSPSNKVTEKGKDVELRCDPISGHTALYWYRQSLGQGLEFLIYFQGNSAPDKSGLPSDRFSAERTGGSVSTLTIQRTQQEDSAVYLCASSPRDRDQQYFGPGTRLTVT.

CDR3 coding DNA: TGTGCCAGCAGCCCAACAGGGATCCGGGGGGAGCAGTACTTC. This encodes CASSPTGIRGEQYF. J is TRBJ2-7 and V is TRBV2; possibly TRBD1 or TRBD2 for D (6 bases each). The length of the CDR3 is 14 residues. Trimming removed 6 bases from V and 7 bases from J, with 19 bases in between. Germline CDR1 and CDR2: SNHLY and FYNNEI.

V and J are TRBV7-9 and TRBJ1-6, with D possibly being TRBD1 (5 bases). Germline V gene lookup returns CDR1 SEHNR and CDR2 FQNEAQ (reference sequence). The CDR3 has 12 residues. V lost 5 bases, J lost 13 bases, and 12 bases lay in between. The CDR3 here is CASSRDAVPLHF. CDR3 sequence (DNA): TGTGCCAGCAGCCGGGACGCGGTCCCCCTCCACTTT.

The V and J genes are TRBV24-1 and TRBJ2-2; the match to TRBD2 covers 7 bases. The CDR3 contains 14 residues. Germline V gives CDR1 KGHDR, CDR2 SFDVKD. With 5 bases clipped from V and 7 bases from J, the junction kept 6 bases outside the gene matches. CDR3 sequence (DNA): TGTGCCACCAGTGTGGGAGGGTCCGTCGGGGAGCTGTTTTTT. The encoded protein is CATSVGGSVGELFF.

This clonotype was recorded at least ten times. The chain uses TRBV2 and TRBJ2-1; perhaps TRBD2 as D (5 bases). Deletions cut 3 bases from V and 10 bases from J, with 13 bases between. Germline CDR1 SNHLY, CDR2 FYNNEI. This CDR3 spans 13 amino acids. CDR3 loop: CASSDIEGGEQFF. The CDR3 DNA reads TGTGCCAGCAGTGATATTGAGGGTGGCGAGCAGTTCTTC.

The genes are TRBV12-3 or TRBV12-4 and TRBJ1-4; no clear D gene. There are 16 residues in the CDR3. V was cut by 3 bases and J by 0 bases, with 11 bases left in between. The DNA for the CDR3 is TGTGCCAGCAGTTTGTCATCCAGAGCAACTAATGAAAAACTGTTTTTT. Translation gives CASSLSSRATNEKLFF.